Below are 18 T cell receptor beta chains sequenced from a single sample in a study of T cell responses to AZD1222 COVID-19 vaccine (dated by TCRdb to 2020 to 2022). Receptor libraries were prepared by the immunoSEQ multiplex PCR assay. Imported from immuneACCESS, the table was reduced by TCRdb to in-frame sequences with V and J called. These copies leave out some clones; in studies compared against another copy, an unresolved V gene accounts for under half, and the cause of the remainder is not known. This sample has under 100,000 clones in its table, and approximately 91% of those were observed once. In total, the top ten clones hold around 5.2% of the sample. Reading the label with the study, this specimen's time point is: baseline before first vaccination. Sample: peripheral blood, taken on day 0 of AZD1222 vaccination. Receptors originate from an adult in good health.

The chain carries TRBV29-1 and TRBJ2-1; 9 nucleotides align to TRBD2. Germline CDR1 SQVTM, CDR2 ANQGSEA. CDR3 length: 15 amino acids. After removal of 6 bases from V and 0 bases from J, the junction contained 6 bases not matched to a gene. The CDR3: CSVELAGFSYNEQFF. CDR3 coding DNA: TGCAGCGTCGAGCTAGCGGGGTTCTCCTACAATGAGCAGTTCTTC.

The chain combines TRBV6-9 with TRBJ2-7, with 10 bases lining up with TRBD1. V gave up 4 bases and J gave up 0 bases; unmatched junction bases: 3. The CDR3 loop spans 15 amino acids. Germline assignment: CDR1 MNHGY and CDR2 SVAAGI. CDR3: CASSFGTGASYEQYF. Written as DNA, the CDR3 is TGTGCCAGCAGTTTCGGGACAGGGGCCTCCTACGAGCAGTACTTC.

The J gene is TRBJ2-3, the V gene TRBV3-1 (or the pseudogene TRBV3-2); no definite D call. The ends were cut back, 4 bases at V and 1 base at J, with 3 bases in the middle. CDR1 is LGHDT and CDR2 is YNNKEL in the germline V gene (reference sequence). CDR3 length: 12 amino acids. In DNA form, the CDR3 reads TGTGCCAGCAGCCCGGGCACAGATACGCAGTATTTT. Its translation: CASSPGTDTQYF.

This chain links TRBV19 with TRBJ1-2, with 7 nucleotides matching TRBD1. The junction had 5 bases not matched to a gene; V was cut back by 7 bases and J by 0 bases. The CDR3 covers 14 residues. Germline-derived CDR1 and CDR2 are LNHDA and SQIVND (reference sequence). This CDR3 reads CASTGQLANYGYTF. The CDR3 DNA reads TGTGCCAGTACGGGACAGTTAGCTAACTATGGCTACACCTTC.

This clone was observed a single time. The chain couples TRBV5-1 to TRBJ2-2, with 8 bases aligning to TRBD1. Losses at the gene ends were 4 bases for V and 5 bases for J; bases not matched to a gene: 4. The CDR3 consists of 14 residues. Germline V gene lookup returns CDR1 SGHRS and CDR2 YFSETQ. DNA for the CDR3: TGCGCCAGCAGCACCGGACAGGGAACCGGGGAGCTGTTTTTT. The encoded protein is CASSTGQGTGELFF.

The chain employs TRBV11-2 and TRBJ2-2; possibly TRBD2 for D (5 bases). From germline, CDR1 is SGHAT and CDR2 FQNNGV. CDR3 size: 15 residues. Trimming cost V 5 bases and J 7 bases, with 17 bases left between them. In DNA, the CDR3 is TGTGCCAGCAGCCAACGGAGGTCTCTAGTCGGGGAGCTGTTTTTT. Protein product: CASSQRRSLVGELFF. The full variable domain, in which reference TRBV11-2 and TRBJ2-2 provide the parts outside the CDR3, is EAGVAQSPRYKIIEKRQSVAFWCNPISGHATLYWYQQILGQGPKLLIQFQNNGVVDDSQLPKDRFSAERLKGVDSTLKIQPAKLEDSAVYLCASSQRRSLVGELFFGEGSRLTVL.

The rearrangement joins TRBV27 to TRBJ1-5, with D perhaps matching TRBD1 (6 bases). CDR3 length: 13 amino acids. V lost 4 bases and J 4 bases, leaving 8 bases between the germline ends. Germline lookup yields CDR1 MNHEY and CDR2 SMNVEV (reference sequence). The CDR3 region is CASSWTDNQPQHF. In DNA, the CDR3 is TGTGCCAGCAGTTGGACAGATAATCAGCCCCAGCATTTT.

The chain combines TRBV19 with TRBJ1-2, with a possible D match to TRBD1 (5 bases). The germline gives CDR1 LNHDA, CDR2 SQIVND (reference sequence). The germline V and J ends were trimmed by 8 bases and 4 bases, with 23 bases remaining between them. This CDR3 is built from 16 residues. In DNA, the CDR3 is TGTGCCAGTCGGGGTCAGAGCAGGGAGTCTCCCTATGGCTACACCTTC. This gives the protein CASRGQSRESPYGYTF. Full variable domain (missing parts from reference TRBV19 and TRBJ1-2): DGGITQSPKYLFRKEGQNVTLSCEQNLNHDAMYWYRQDPGQGLRLIYYSQIVNDFQKGDIAEGYSVSREKKESFPLTVTSAQKNPTAFYLCASRGQSRESPYGYTFGSGTRLTVV.

The V call is TRBV6-1, the J call TRBJ1-2; a possible D gene is TRBD1 (5 bases). Germline V gives CDR1 MNHNS, CDR2 SASEGT. The CDR3 has 14 residues. V was trimmed by 1 base and J by 2 bases, leaving 8 bases between them. CDR3 DNA: TGTGCCAGCAGTGAAGGGGGGAGGAACTATGGCTACACCTTC. This translates into CASSEGGRNYGYTF.

The genes are TRBV5-6 and TRBJ2-2; tentative D call: TRBD1 (6 bases). This CDR3 region has 16 residues. Looked up from germline, CDR1 is SGHDT and CDR2 is YYEEEE. The germline V and J ends were trimmed by 2 bases and 1 base, with 12 bases remaining between them. The DNA of the CDR3 is TGTGCCAGCAGCTTAGTTCCGGGACAGAACACCGGGGAGCTGTTTTTT. Encoded protein: CASSLVPGQNTGELFF.

This chain connects TRBV4-1 to TRBJ2-5; weak D call: TRBD1 (5 bases). CDR1 is MGHRA, CDR2 YSYEKL, per germline. CDR3 length: 15 amino acids. V shed 1 base and J shed 0 bases, with 9 bases lying between them. CDR3 loop: CASSQADSYQETQYF. CDR3 coding DNA: TGCGCCAGCAGCCAAGCCGACAGTTACCAAGAGACCCAGTACTTC.

The chain is built from TRBV4-3 and TRBJ2-1; D is possibly TRBD2 (5 bases). CDR1 and CDR2 (germline): LGHNA, YSLEER. V gave up 0 bases and J gave up 0 bases, with 12 bases separating them. The CDR3 runs to 17 residues. CDR3 nucleotide sequence: TGCGCCAGCAGCCAAGAACTAGGGTCTAGCTCCTACAATGAGCAGTTCTTC. Its protein product is CASSQELGSSSYNEQFF.

The V and J genes are TRBV3-1 (or the pseudogene TRBV3-2) and TRBJ1-1; 7 bases map to TRBD1. CDR1 LGHDT and CDR2 YNNKEL come from the germline V gene (reference sequence). This CDR3 contains 14 residues. With V trimmed by 5 bases and J by 1 base, 4 bases remained unmatched. The DNA of the CDR3 is TGTGCCAGCAGCGCACGGGACAGGAACACTGAAGCTTTCTTT. This gives the protein CASSARDRNTEAFF.

The CDR3 region is CASSPLDPLQNIQYF. The CDR3 region has the DNA TGTGCCAGCAGTCCCCTCGACCCCCTCCAAAACATTCAGTACTTC. This chain connects TRBV27 to TRBJ2-4; no clear D. There are 15 residues in the CDR3. Trimming removed 5 bases at V and 5 bases at J, with 16 bases between. Germline V gives CDR1 MNHEY, CDR2 SMNVEV (reference sequence).

The rearrangement joins TRBV24-1 to TRBJ1-1; D is ambiguous. Germline loops: CDR1 KGHDR, CDR2 SFDVKD. V shed 4 bases and J shed 7 bases, with 12 bases lying between them. The CDR3 runs to 13 residues. In nucleotides, the CDR3 is TGTGCCACCAGTGAGACCGGACGGATTGAAGCTTTCTTT. It is translated as CATSETGRIEAFF.

This chain connects TRBV12-3 or TRBV12-4 to TRBJ2-5; D is perhaps TRBD1 (6 bases). V lost 3 bases, J lost 6 bases, and 8 bases lay in between. This CDR3 is 12 amino acids long. CDR3 in amino acids: CASSFGQKTQYF. CDR3 nucleotide sequence: TGTGCCAGCAGTTTCGGACAGAAGACCCAGTACTTC.

The genes are TRBV28 and TRBJ1-2, with 9 bases aligning to TRBD1. V was pared by 3 bases and J by 3 bases, with 5 bases of the junction left unmatched. The germline V gene encodes CDR1 MDHEN and CDR2 SYDVKM. The CDR3 spans 15 residues. The DNA for the CDR3 is TGTGCCAGCAGTTTCGGGAGACAGGGGGACTATGGCTACACCTTC. The encoded protein is CASSFGRQGDYGYTF.

This chain joins TRBV5-1 and TRBJ1-6, with 9 bases lining up with TRBD1. CDR1 is SGHRS and CDR2 is YFSETQ in the germline V gene. This CDR3 region has 15 residues. With V trimmed by 4 bases and J by 10 bases, 9 bases remained unmatched. For the CDR3, the DNA is TGCGCCAGCAGCGGGGGACAGGGATACGGGTCACCCCTCCACTTT. Residues: CASSGGQGYGSPLHF.